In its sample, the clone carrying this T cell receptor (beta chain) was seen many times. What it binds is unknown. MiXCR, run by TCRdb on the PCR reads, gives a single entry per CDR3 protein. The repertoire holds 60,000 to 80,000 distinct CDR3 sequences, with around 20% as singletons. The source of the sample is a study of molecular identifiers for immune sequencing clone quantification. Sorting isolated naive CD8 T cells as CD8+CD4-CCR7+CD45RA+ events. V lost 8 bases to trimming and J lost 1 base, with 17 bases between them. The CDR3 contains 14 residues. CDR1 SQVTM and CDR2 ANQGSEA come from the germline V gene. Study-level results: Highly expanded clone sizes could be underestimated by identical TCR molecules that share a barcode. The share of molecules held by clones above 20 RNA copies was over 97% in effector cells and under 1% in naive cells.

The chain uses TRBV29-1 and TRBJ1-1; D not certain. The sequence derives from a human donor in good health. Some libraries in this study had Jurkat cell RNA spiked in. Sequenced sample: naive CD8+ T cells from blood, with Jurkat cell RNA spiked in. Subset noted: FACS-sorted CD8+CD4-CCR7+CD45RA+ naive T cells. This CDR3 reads CSSTSYTGNTEAFF. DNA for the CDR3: TGCAGCTCCACTAGCTATACGGGGAACACTGAAGCTTTCTTT. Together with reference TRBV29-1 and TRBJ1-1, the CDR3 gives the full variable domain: SAVISQKPSRDICQRGTSLTIQCQVDSQVTMMFWYRQQPGQSLTLIATANQGSEATYESGFVIDKFPISRPNLTFSTLTVSNMSPEDSSIYLCSSTSYTGNTEAFFGQGTRLTVV.